This TCR beta chain is drawn from a study of a mutant IDH1 vaccine in newly diagnosed glioma. Study summary: Initiation of the vaccine course occurred 4-6 weeks after radiotherapy alone, or alongside temozolomide cycles. Among treated patients, about 62% were male and around 40% female, and mean age was around 40 years. Receipt of radiotherapy, temozolomide, or both preceded the study, and most received both.

Measured with immunoSEQ multiplex PCR; TCRdb has only the in-frame clones, and not every one. Seen here are about 130,000 clones, just under 80% observed once, and the top ten hold 4.5% to 5.5%. A remark on this clone: Its antigen is undetermined.

The CDR3 has 14 amino acids. Trimming pared 5 bases from V and 5 bases from J, leaving 15 bases between. Germline V lookup: CDR1 SGHDN, CDR2 FVKESK. Time point reported: week 11, during vaccination. Vaccinated patients received 300 ug of mutant IDH1 20-mer peptide per dose, with topical imiquimod. The chain recombines TRBV14 with TRBJ1-2; D is unclear. The input for sequencing was PBMCs, taken from a glioma patient whose treatment included an IDH1 peptide vaccine. The clonotype comes from a man in his forties or fifties with glioma. Here the CDR3 DNA reads TGTGCCAGCAGCGCCGCGGCGGGATTGTATGGCTACACCTTC. As protein: CASSAAAGLYGYTF. Full variable domain (remainder filled in from reference TRBV14 and TRBJ1-2): EAGVTQFPSHSVIEKGQTVTLRCDPISGHDNLYWYRRVMGKEIKFLLHFVKESKQDESGMPNNRFLAERTGGTYSTLKVQPAELEDSGVYFCASSAAAGLYGYTFGSGTRLTVV.